This T cell receptor beta chain was recorded in a study of blood T cell repertoires in COVID-19. Study overall: Researchers got acute and convalescent COVID-19 samples from the United States, Italy and Spain. Sample material is recorded as cDNA or gDNA derived from T cells, B-cell-depleted T cells, or PBMCs.

Original analysis: Researchers report that nucleated cell counts were estimated from reference gene primer amplification. The protocol was immunoSEQ multiplex PCR, while the TCRdb copy is restricted to in-frame clones and leaves out a portion. The D gene and trimming were derived from the DNA, and the V and J assignments and clone size from that table. This table holds a few hundred thousand clones, about nine tenths found once. Germline trimming cut 6 bases from V and 7 bases from J; bases unmatched to any gene: 12. The CDR3 runs to 15 residues. Germline values: CDR1 MNHEY, CDR2 SVGAGI. The sequenced sample consisted of peripheral blood. V is TRBV6-5 and J is TRBJ1-1; 9 positions agree with TRBD1. The receptor comes from a man aged 18-30 years with active or convalescent COVID-19. The CDR3 DNA sequence: TGTGCCAGCAGAGGACACAGGACAGGGGACGATGAAGCTTTCTTT. This sequence encodes CASRGHRTGDDEAFF.